What follows are 10 T cell receptor beta chains derived from one specimen sequenced in a study of blood T cell repertoires in COVID-19. Generated by immunoSEQ multiplex PCR, the TCRdb table keeps only in-frame clones and is missing some. The repertoire holds roughly 90,000 clones, approximately 88% seen once, with 31% in the top ten. The sequenced sample consisted of peripheral blood. The receptors were gathered from an elderly woman with active or convalescent COVID-19.

This sequence joins TRBV7-3 and TRBJ2-7; 10 positions match TRBD2. Germline CDR1 SGHTA, CDR2 FQGTGA. The CDR3 runs 15 residues. V lost 2 bases and J lost 4; bases outside the gene matches: 5. The chain's CDR3 is CASSLEASGRYEQYF. The CDR3 nucleotides are TGTGCCAGCAGCTTAGAGGCTAGCGGGAGATACGAGCAGTACTTC.

The genes are TRBV5-6 and TRBJ1-4; 9 bases line up with TRBD1. Trimming cost V 5 bases and J 7 bases; bases outside gene matches: 9. CDR3 length equals 15 residues. Looked up from germline, CDR1 is SGHDT and CDR2 is YYEEEE. The CDR3 loop reads CASRYRGPGPEKLFF. CDR3 in DNA: TGTGCCAGCAGATACAGGGGGCCCGGTCCTGAAAAACTGTTTTTT.

This clone was found once. The chain employs TRBV19 and TRBJ2-7, with a weak D call TRBD2 (6 bases). The germline V and J ends were trimmed by 3 bases and 0 bases, with 12 bases remaining between them. The CDR3 totals 15 residues. Germline lookup yields CDR1 LNHDA and CDR2 SQIVND (reference sequence). The CDR3 spells CASSIGRGPSYEQYF. The CDR3 coding sequence is TGTGCCAGTAGTATCGGGCGGGGACCCTCCTACGAGCAGTACTTC.

V usage is TRBV27 and J usage is TRBJ2-7; 9 bases match TRBD1. Per the germline V gene, CDR1 is MNHEY and CDR2 is SMNVEV (reference sequence). The CDR3 length is 14 residues. The V and J ends lost 6 bases and 3 bases, in that order; junction bases with no gene match: 6. The CDR3 protein is CASRLTGGFYEQYF. The CDR3 nucleotides are TGTGCCAGCAGGCTAACAGGGGGCTTCTACGAGCAGTACTTC.

The V and J genes are TRBV6-6 and TRBJ2-3; D is possibly TRBD1 (5 bases). CDR1 is MNHNY and CDR2 is SVGAGI in the germline V gene (reference sequence). CDR3 length: 15 residues. V was pared by 8 bases and J by 0 bases, with 15 bases between. The CDR3 here is CASRELPGSTDTQYF. CDR3 nucleotide sequence: TGTGCCAGCCGTGAGCTTCCAGGGAGCACAGATACGCAGTATTTT.

V usage is TRBV7-9 and J usage is TRBJ2-3; TRBD1 might be the D (6 bases). V lost 2 bases and J lost 4, with 13 bases in between. Per the germline V gene, CDR1 is SEHNR and CDR2 is FQNEAQ (reference sequence). The CDR3 is 15 amino acids. The CDR3 protein is CASSLTFRGADTQYF. The CDR3 DNA reads as TGTGCCAGCAGCTTAACCTTCAGGGGAGCAGATACGCAGTATTTT.

The chain employs TRBV12-3 or TRBV12-4 and TRBJ2-5; 9 bases map to TRBD1. J gave up 5 bases and V 7 bases, and 2 bases lay outside the gene matches. This CDR3 is 12 amino acids long. The DNA for the CDR3 is TGTGCCAGCAAGGGGACAGGGGAGACCCAGTACTTC. This codes for CASKGTGETQYF.

The CDR3 DNA is TGTGCCAGCAGCCATAGGGAGGCAGCCTATGGCTACACCTTC. Its translation: CASSHREAAYGYTF. The rearrangement uses TRBV4-2 and TRBJ1-2, with D unclear. CDR3 length: 14 residues. Germline V CDR1 and CDR2: LGHNA, YNFKEQ. V was cut by 3 bases and J by 4 bases, with 12 bases left in between.

This clone was seen a few times. The V and J genes are TRBV10-3 and TRBJ1-2, with a weak D call TRBD1 (5 bases). Trimming left V 3 bases short and J 4 bases short, with 18 bases between. CDR1 and CDR2 from the germline V gene are ENHRY and SYGVKD. The CDR3 has 16 residues. The CDR3 here is CAISDGRARGSYGYTF. CDR3 coding DNA: TGTGCCATCAGTGACGGCAGGGCCCGCGGTAGCTATGGCTACACCTTC.

The chain employs TRBV5-4 and TRBJ2-5; 8 bases agree with TRBD1. Germline values: CDR1 SGHNT, CDR2 YYREEE (reference sequence). The CDR3 is 14 residues long. Trimming took 0 bases from V and 2 from J; bases not matched to a gene: 0. The CDR3 DNA follows: TGTGCCAGCAGCTTGGGGACAGGGCAAGAGACCCAGTACTTC. It encodes CASSLGTGQETQYF.